The 27 T cell receptor beta chains listed next were all sequenced from one sample in a study of T-cell reconstitution after alpha-beta-depleted transplantation in children. During its preparation, the TCRbeta library received unique molecular identifiers. Using its own MiXCR run on the PCR reads, TCRdb lists one record per CDR3 protein. The profile shows about 980,000 distinct CDR3 sequences, less than 30% of them singletons. The sample was PBMCs, mostly from graft donor cells, taken 360 days after TCRalphabeta/CD19-depleted stem cell transplant. These receptors all stem from a boy less than two years old who had a stem cell transplant for SCID, so the T cells may come from the graft donor.

J is TRBJ2-1 and V is TRBV12-3 or TRBV12-4; tentative D call: TRBD2 (6 bases). The CDR3 runs to 15 residues. The V and J ends lost 3 bases and 2 bases respectively, with 11 bases between them. CDR3 amino acids: CASSFGGRAYNEQFF. The CDR3 DNA sequence: TGTGCCAGCAGTTTTGGGGGGAGAGCCTACAATGAGCAGTTCTTC.

This clonotype was counted a few times. This chain connects TRBV5-1 to TRBJ2-1, with D hard to call. The length of the CDR3 is 14 residues. Germline V lookup: CDR1 SGHRS, CDR2 YFSETQ. V lost 1 base and J lost 11, with 16 bases in between. CDR3 in DNA: TGCGCCAGCAGCTTGACTCCCTCGCACATGCAGCAGTTCTTC. Translation gives CASSLTPSHMQQFF.

The chain couples TRBV2 to TRBJ2-5; D uncertain. Trimming removed 4 bases from V and 5 bases from J, with 11 bases in between. The CDR3 is 13 residues long. Germline-derived CDR1 and CDR2 are SNHLY and FYNNEI. The CDR3 protein is CASSGTAPETQYF. CDR3 nucleotide sequence: TGTGCCAGCAGTGGAACTGCCCCGGAGACCCAGTACTTC.

The rearrangement joins TRBV27 to TRBJ2-7; D is uncertain. V was clipped by 4 bases and J by 0 bases, with 13 bases between them. Germline CDR1 MNHEY, CDR2 SMNVEV (reference sequence). The CDR3 has 15 residues. The CDR3 DNA is TGTGCCAGCAGTTCGCGTCGCCCCAGCTCCTACGAGCAGTACTTC. Protein: CASSSRRPSSYEQYF.

This clonotype occurred a few times. This rearrangement joins TRBV29-1 to TRBJ2-1, with a tentative D call TRBD1 (5 bases). The V gene's germline CDR1 is SQVTM and CDR2 ANQGSEA. The ends were cut back, 4 bases at V and 7 bases at J, with 20 bases in the middle. The CDR3 has 15 residues. CDR3 nucleotides: TGCAGCGTTGCCCGTGTCCTGGACACCTTTAATGAGCAGTTCTTC. It is translated as CSVARVLDTFNEQFF.

The CDR3: CASSLKFLGGLDEQYF. The CDR3 DNA reads as TGCGCCAGCAGCTTGAAATTTTTAGGGGGGCTGGACGAGCAGTACTTC. The gene calls are TRBV5-1 and TRBJ2-7; D tentatively fits TRBD1 or TRBD2 (6 bases each). The germline V gene encodes CDR1 SGHRS and CDR2 YFSETQ. V shed 1 base and J shed 5 bases, with 19 bases lying between them. The CDR3 loop spans 16 amino acids.

The chain has TRBV12-3 or TRBV12-4 and TRBJ2-1, with D tentatively TRBD2 (6 bases). V lost 7 bases to trimming and J lost 7 bases, with 17 bases between them. The CDR3 spans 14 residues. CDR3 protein: CASIPGLNGNEQFF. The CDR3 DNA sequence: TGTGCCAGCATTCCGGGACTGAATGGAAATGAGCAGTTCTTC.

The CDR3 loop is CASSSGTAYLYEQYF. In nucleotides, the CDR3 is TGTGCCAGCAGTTCCGGGACAGCCTATCTCTACGAGCAGTACTTC. V is TRBV28 and J is TRBJ2-7; 7 bases align to TRBD1. The junction had 9 bases not matched to a gene; V was cut back by 4 bases and J by 3 bases. This CDR3 comprises 15 residues. Per germline, CDR1 MDHEN and CDR2 SYDVKM.

The chain links TRBV20-1 to TRBJ2-3; D may be TRBD1 (6 bases). The V and J ends lost 3 bases and 2 bases respectively, with 12 bases between them. The CDR3 length is 14 residues. Germline values: CDR1 DFQATT, CDR2 SNEGSKA (reference sequence). The CDR3 DNA reads TGCAGTGCTAGTATTGGGGGCGCCACAGATACGCAGTATTTT. Translating it yields CSASIGGATDTQYF.

This clonotype was picked up a small number of times. V usage is TRBV7-8 and J usage is TRBJ2-1, with 9 bases aligning to TRBD2. Trimming at V came to 1 base and at J to 2 bases, leaving 3 bases not matched to a gene. The CDR3 extends over 16 amino acids. Per germline, CDR1 SGHVS and CDR2 FQNEAQ. The CDR3 sequence is CASSLGGGGAYNEQFF. CDR3 sequence (DNA): TGTGCCAGCAGCTTAGGAGGCGGGGGGGCCTACAATGAGCAGTTCTTC.

This clonotype has only a few counts. The gene calls are TRBV5-5 and TRBJ2-2; no clear D. There are 17 residues in the CDR3. V shed 0 bases and J shed 1 base, with 13 bases lying between them. CDR1 is SGHKS, CDR2 YYEKEE, per germline (reference sequence). The CDR3 DNA reads as TGTGCCAGCAGCTTGGATCTGGATTTGGTGAACACCGGGGAGCTGTTTTTT. This encodes CASSLDLDLVNTGELFF.

In its sample, this clonotype was seen many times. The CDR3 spells CASSYRGDQPQHF. CDR3 coding DNA: TGTGCCAGCAGTTACAGGGGCGATCAGCCCCAGCATTTT. The chain employs TRBV27 and TRBJ1-5; 7 nucleotides match TRBD1. From germline, CDR1 is MNHEY and CDR2 SMNVEV (reference sequence). CDR3 size: 13 residues. The V gene end was trimmed by 4 bases and the J gene end by 5 bases; junction bases not matched to a gene: 2.

The count of this clonotype is one. The V gene is TRBV5-6, the J gene TRBJ2-7; TRBD2 matches at 9 bases. The CDR3 covers 15 residues. Trimming cost V 8 bases and J 6 bases; bases outside gene matches: 15. CDR1 and CDR2 from the germline V gene are SGHDT and YYEEEE. The CDR3 nucleotides are TGTGCCAGTCTCGATCGGGCGGGGGGGCATCTCGAGCAGTACTTC. Protein: CASLDRAGGHLEQYF.

The chain links TRBV11-2 to TRBJ2-1; D gene ambiguous. The CDR3 runs to 14 residues. Trimming cost V 5 bases and J 5 bases, with 13 bases left between them. Germline V lookup: CDR1 SGHAT, CDR2 FQNNGV. The CDR3 loop is CASSPGGRDNEQFF. The CDR3 coding sequence is TGTGCCAGCAGCCCCGGTGGACGGGACAATGAGCAGTTCTTC.

This clonotype was observed a few times. The V and J genes are TRBV4-2 and TRBJ1-1; TRBD1 agrees at 7 bases. V was pared by 4 bases and J by 1 base, with 6 bases of the junction left unmatched. Germline V gene lookup returns CDR1 LGHNA and CDR2 YNFKEQ. CDR3 size: 15 residues. CDR3 DNA sequence: TGTGCCAGCAGCCCAACAGGGGCCTCGAACACTGAAGCTTTCTTT. It yields the protein CASSPTGASNTEAFF.

This clonotype showed up just a few times. The chain joins TRBV6-5 to TRBJ2-7; D not resolved. The CDR3 totals 14 residues. Trimming cost V 5 bases and J 7 bases, with 18 bases left between them. Germline V lookup: CDR1 MNHEY, CDR2 SVGAGI. The CDR3: CASSPSWTPWEQYF. CDR3 nucleotides: TGTGCCAGCAGTCCCTCGTGGACCCCGTGGGAGCAGTACTTC.

This clonotype was counted only a few times. The chain links TRBV12-3 or TRBV12-4 to TRBJ2-7; TRBD1 is a possible D gene (6 bases). The CDR3 runs to 15 residues. V lost 2 bases to trimming and J lost 8 bases, with 19 bases between them. CDR3 nucleotides: TGTGCCAGCAGTTTACTACGGACAGACCAGACCAAGCAGTACTTC. Protein: CASSLLRTDQTKQYF.

This clonotype occurred a few times. The V call is TRBV4-1, the J call TRBJ2-3; 9 nucleotides line up with TRBD1. CDR1 MGHRA and CDR2 YSYEKL come from the germline V gene. V gave up 0 bases and J gave up 4 bases; unmatched junction bases: 8. The CDR3 spans 17 residues. CDR3 coding DNA: TGCGCCAGCAGCCAAGATCTCACAGGGGGCGCGGCAGATACGCAGTATTTT. Its translation is CASSQDLTGGAADTQYF.

This clonotype has more than one count but fewer than ten. The chain uses TRBV28 and TRBJ1-2, with unresolved D. The ends were cut back, 10 bases at V and 4 bases at J, with 16 bases in the middle. The CDR3 is made up of 13 amino acids. Looked up from germline, CDR1 is MDHEN and CDR2 is SYDVKM. The CDR3 DNA reads as TGTGCCACCCAGATCCAGGAATTCTATGGCTACACCTTC. Translation: CATQIQEFYGYTF.

The V and J genes are TRBV4-1 and TRBJ2-2; TRBD2 aligns across 9 bases. V gave up 4 bases and J gave up 5 bases; unmatched junction bases: 11. This CDR3 has 17 residues. CDR1 and CDR2 (germline): MGHRA, YSYEKL. CDR3 sequence reads: CASSPLTSGVWTGELFF. The CDR3 nucleotides read TGCGCCAGCAGCCCGCTGACTAGCGGTGTGTGGACCGGGGAGCTGTTTTTT.

This clonotype was seen only a few times. This chain uses TRBV5-1 with TRBJ2-7, with D tentatively TRBD1 or TRBD2 (6 bases each). V shed 0 bases and J shed 2 bases, with 15 bases lying between them. CDR1 SGHRS and CDR2 YFSETQ come from the germline V gene. The CDR3 sequence is 16 residues long. The CDR3 here is CASSLGGAGAPYEQYF. The CDR3 nucleotides are TGCGCCAGCAGCTTGGGGGGGGCAGGGGCCCCCTACGAGCAGTACTTC.

This clonotype was seen a few times. The V gene is TRBV12-3 or TRBV12-4, the J gene TRBJ2-7; 8 nucleotides match TRBD1. CDR3 size: 15 residues. V lost 2 bases and J lost 6; bases outside the gene matches: 9. The CDR3 DNA sequence: TGTGCCAGCAGTTTAAATAAGGGACAGGCGGGCGAGCAGTACTTC. Amino acid sequence: CASSLNKGQAGEQYF.

The gene calls are TRBV10-3 and TRBJ2-2; the D gene is possibly TRBD2 (6 bases). Trimming left V 6 bases short and J 0 bases short, with 14 bases between. The CDR3 spans 16 residues. Germline CDR1 is ENHRY and CDR2 is SYGVKD. CDR3 amino acids: CAISPGGPANTGELFF. Here the CDR3 DNA reads TGTGCCATCAGCCCCGGGGGACCCGCGAACACCGGGGAGCTGTTTTTT.

The V gene is TRBV28, the J gene TRBJ2-3; TRBD2 matches 9 bases. The CDR3 sequence is 15 residues long. Trimming at V came to 6 bases and at J to 5 bases, leaving 9 bases not matched to a gene. Germline V gives CDR1 MDHEN, CDR2 SYDVKM. CDR3 sequence: CASSSLAGAGDTQYF. In DNA form, the CDR3 reads TGTGCCAGCAGCTCCTTAGCGGGGGCCGGAGATACGCAGTATTTT.

CDR3: CSVLRGGTEAFF. The CDR3 DNA follows: TGCAGCGTTCTCAGGGGTGGAACTGAAGCTTTCTTT. The chain combines TRBV29-1 with TRBJ1-1, with D possibly being TRBD1 (6 bases). The V end lost 5 bases, the J end lost 5 bases, and 12 bases lay between the germline ends. Looked up from germline, CDR1 is SQVTM and CDR2 is ANQGSEA. This CDR3 region has 12 residues.

The sample holds one count of this clonotype. The CDR3, as DNA: TGTGCCATCACAGACACAGATACGCAGTATTTT. It yields the protein CAITDTDTQYF. The rearrangement joins TRBV10-3 to TRBJ2-3; the D is unclear. Germline loops: CDR1 ENHRY, CDR2 SYGVKD. The CDR3 covers 11 residues. V shed 7 bases and J shed 2 bases, with 4 bases lying between them.

This clonotype came up a few times. V gene TRBV29-1 combines with J gene TRBJ2-7, with a tentative D call TRBD1 (5 bases). The CDR3 sequence is 11 residues long. Germline V gene data show CDR1 as SQVTM and CDR2 as ANQGSEA. Deletions cut 7 bases from V and 5 bases from J, with 12 bases between. The CDR3 loop is CSADSGNEQYF. The CDR3 DNA sequence: TGCAGCGCTGACTCAGGGAACGAGCAGTACTTC.